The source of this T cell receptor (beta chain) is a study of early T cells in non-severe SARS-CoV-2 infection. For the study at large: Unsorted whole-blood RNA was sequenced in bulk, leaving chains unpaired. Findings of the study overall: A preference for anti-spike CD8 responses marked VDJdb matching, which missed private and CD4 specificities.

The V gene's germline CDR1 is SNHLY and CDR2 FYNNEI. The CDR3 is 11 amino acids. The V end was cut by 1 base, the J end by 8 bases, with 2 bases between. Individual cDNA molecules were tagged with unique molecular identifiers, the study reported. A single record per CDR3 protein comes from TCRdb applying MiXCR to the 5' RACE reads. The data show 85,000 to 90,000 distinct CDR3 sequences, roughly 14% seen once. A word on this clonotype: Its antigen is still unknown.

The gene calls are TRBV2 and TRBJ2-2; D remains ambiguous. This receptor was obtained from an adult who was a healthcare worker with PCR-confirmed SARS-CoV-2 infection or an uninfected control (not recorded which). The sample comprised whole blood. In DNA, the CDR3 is TGTGCCAGCAGTGAAGAGGGGGAGCTGTTTTTT. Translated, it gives CASSEEGELFF.